The 3 T cell receptor beta chains below all came from one sample that was sequenced in a study of T cells after yellow fever vaccination. TCRdb processed the 5' RACE reads anew with MiXCR; each CDR3 protein has one entry. The repertoire has hundreds of thousands of distinct CDR3 sequences, 15% to 20% of them found once; the top ten carry roughly an eighth. The sequencing used PBMCs, collected 15 days after the yellow fever booster vaccination. These receptors all come from a young man who received the YFV17D yellow fever vaccine.

This sequence joins TRBV28 and TRBJ2-1; 12 nucleotides line up with TRBD2. The CDR3 consists of 16 residues. V gave up 6 bases and J gave up 2 bases; unmatched junction bases: 5. The V gene's germline CDR1 is MDHEN and CDR2 SYDVKM. The CDR3 nucleotides are TGTGCCAGCAGCCCTCGGACTAGCGGGGCCTACAATGAGCAGTTCTTC. It codes for CASSPRTSGAYNEQFF.

This clonotype was recorded many times. The V gene is TRBV20-1, the J gene TRBJ2-7, with 9 bases identical to TRBD2. This CDR3 has 14 amino acids. CDR1 and CDR2 (germline): DFQATT, SNEGSKA (reference sequence). V dropped 1 base and J dropped 6; count of bases not matched to a gene: 7. In DNA, the CDR3 is TGCAGTGCTAGAGGCGGGAGGGACCCGAGCGAGCAGTACTTC. Its translation: CSARGGRDPSEQYF.

About this clonotype: Compared with germline, one end of the junction differs, possibly owing to a read error. The genes are TRBV2 and TRBJ2-7, with 8 bases matching TRBD2. The length of the CDR3 is 14 residues. Germline CDR1 reads SNHLY; CDR2 reads FYNNEI. CDR3: CASGEGAGGFEQYF. CDR3 DNA sequence: TGTGCCAGCGGTGAGGGTGCGGGAGGTTTCGAGCAGTACTTC.